This T cell receptor beta chain derives from a study of T-cell memory formation after mild COVID-19. Findings and limits, study-wide: Day 15 to 85 contractors were CD4/CD8 balanced; later expanders leaned CD4+. SARS-CoV-2 specificity of second-wave clones peaking day 37 was unconfirmed.

The CDR3 extends over 13 amino acids. With 6 bases clipped from V and 7 bases from J, the junction kept 5 bases outside the gene matches. Concerning this clonotype: Antigen: not known.

MiXCR, run by TCRdb on the 5' RACE reads, gives a single entry per CDR3 protein. The table includes about 360,000 distinct CDR3 sequences, 13% to 15% detected once. This clonotype originated in a man aged 18 to 35 who had mild COVID-19 (a few samples of this study predate the infection). Cell type and time point are not known. J is TRBJ1-4 and V is TRBV12-3 or TRBV12-4; 7 bases fit TRBD1. The sequenced sample consisted of PBMCs or a T cell subset sorted from them (not recorded which). CDR3 in DNA: TGTGCCAGCAGGCAGGGGGGAACTGAAAAACTGTTTTTT. Its protein is CASRQGGTEKLFF.